A selection of T cell receptor beta chains follows, all from one sample in a study of blood T cells in healthy people across ages. TCRdb fed the 5' RACE reads into MiXCR, producing one record per CDR3 protein. The sample lists approximately 2,000,000 distinct CDR3 sequences, about two fifths occurring once. The sample comprised blood. These receptors came from a human donor in good health. The CDR3 runs from the conserved cysteine through the conserved F or W. The D gene is left open where the match is weak. Size is omitted from some rows. Given values are once, few, many or a class for expanded clones.

TRBV6-2/TRBV6-3,.,TRBJ1-5,.,15,TGTGCCAGCAGTGGGGTGACAGGAGGGGACTGGACCCAGCATTTT,CASSGVTGGDWTQHF
TRBV2,few,TRBJ1-1,.,11,TGTGCCAGCAGTGGATATCCTGAAGCTTTCTTT,CASSGYPEAFF
TRBV20-1,.,TRBJ2-7,.,11,TGCAGTGCGTCCAGGGCTGCCGAGCAGTACTTC,CSASRAAEQYF
TRBV6-5,.,TRBJ1-2,TRBD1,13,TGTGCCAGCACTTCCGGGACAGCCTATGGCTACACCTTC,CASTSGTAYGYTF
TRBV6-5,.,TRBJ1-5,.,13,TGTGCCAGCGGACTGGGGAGAAATCAGCCCCAGCATTTT,CASGLGRNQPQHF
TRBV7-9,.,TRBJ2-7,.,15,TGTGCCAGCAGCCTTCTAGGACAGAGCTCCTACGAGCAGTACTTC,CASSLLGQSSYEQYF
TRBV5-1,.,TRBJ2-7,.,15,TGCGCCAGCAGCTTGGATAGGTCCAGCTCCTACGAGCAGTACTTC,CASSLDRSSSYEQYF
TRBV12-3/TRBV12-4,.,TRBJ2-5,TRBD2,14,TGTGCCAGCACCTACGGGGGGAACAAAGAGACCCAGTACTTC,CASTYGGNKETQYF
TRBV20-1,.,TRBJ2-1,TRBD1,14,TGCAGTGCTCCCGGGACAGGGGACTACAATAAGCAGTTCTTC,CSAPGTGDYNKQFF
TRBV29-1,few,TRBJ1-1,TRBD1,13,TGCAGCGCCGGACAGGGAGGAAACACTGAAGCTTTCTTT,CSAGQGGNTEAFF
TRBV7-2,.,TRBJ2-1,TRBD1,15,TGTGCCAGCAGTTTAGTCGGGACAGGGGTCGATGAGCAGTTCTTC,CASSLVGTGVDEQFF
TRBV24-1,.,TRBJ2-1,.,14,TGTGCCACCAGTTACCCCGGGACGAACAATGAGCAGTTCTTC,CATSYPGTNNEQFF
TRBV5-1,.,TRBJ1-3,TRBD1,20,TGCGCCAGCAGCTTGGATTGGGAAGAAGGAGGGGGCCCACCTGGAAACACCATATATTTT,CASSLDWEEGGGPPGNTIYF
TRBV5-1,.,TRBJ2-1,.,14,TGCGCCAGCAGCTTGGTCTGGGGGGCCGATGAGCAGTTCTTC,CASSLVWGADEQFF
TRBV20-1,few,TRBJ2-5,TRBD1,13,TGCAGTGCTTGGACGGGACAGCAAGAGACCCAGTACTTC,CSAWTGQQETQYF
TRBV6-5,few,TRBJ2-5,TRBD1,13,TGTGCCAGCAAAGAGAGGGGGCCAGAGACCCAGTACTTC,CASKERGPETQYF
TRBV11-2,.,TRBJ2-1,.,14,TGTGCCAGCAGGGGTCGGGGGAGCCGGAATGAGCAGTTCTTC,CASRGRGSRNEQFF
TRBV7-2,few,TRBJ2-6,.,16,TGTGCCAGCAGCTTGAGGACAGGAGGAGGGGCCAACGTCCAGACTTTC,CASSLRTGGGANVQTF
TRBV9,many,TRBJ2-5,.,15,TGTGCCAGCAGCGTAGGTGCCAGGTCGGGGGAGACCCAGTACTTC,CASSVGARSGETQYF
TRBV20-1,.,TRBJ2-3,.,16,TGCAGTGCTACAGGCGGGAAACTAGGAGGGACAGATACGCAGTATTTT,CSATGGKLGGTDTQYF
TRBV28,.,TRBJ2-5,.,14,TGTGCCAGTACTAAGGGGAGAGGATTAGGGACCCAGTACTTC,CASTKGRGLGTQYF
TRBV29-1,few,TRBJ2-6,.,13,TGCAGCGTCGTGCAGAGTGGGGCCAACGTCCTGACTTTC,CSVVQSGANVLTF